What follows are 23 T cell receptor beta chains derived from one specimen sequenced in a study of T cells in Graves' hyperthyroidism and ophthalmopathy. Template material for amplifying TCR beta CDR3 regions consisted of RNA transcripts. HTBI primers drove first-round RT-PCR of the TCR CDR3. Via MiXCR, TCRdb re-called the multiplex PCR reads, giving one row per CDR3 protein. The sample shows almost 600,000 distinct CDR3 sequences, around 45% of them seen only once. Source material: peripheral blood or thyroid tissue (not recorded which). The receptors stem from a woman between 18 and 30 years old with Graves' hyperthyroidism.

The chain has TRBV6-4 and TRBJ1-1; 10 bases fit TRBD1. Germline V gene sequence: CDR1 MRHNA, CDR2 SNTAGT. V lost 4 bases and J lost 5; bases outside the gene matches: 7. The CDR3 runs to 15 residues. CDR3 in amino acids: CASSAAGTGVTEAFF. The CDR3 DNA follows: TGTGCCAGCAGTGCCGCCGGGACAGGGGTTACTGAAGCTTTCTTT.

Remarks on this clonotype: A much larger clone differs from this one at a single base, so this may be a read error. The CDR3 DNA reads TGCGCCAGCAGCCAAGGGACAGAGACCACCGGGGAGCTGGTTTTT. This encodes CASSQGTETTGELVF. This sequence joins TRBV4-1 and TRBJ2-2; TRBD1 is a possible D gene (6 bases). The CDR3 covers 15 residues. The germline V gene encodes CDR1 MGHRA and CDR2 YSYEKL.

This clonotype came up a few times. The CDR3: CASSEYRAGGNEQFF. The DNA for the CDR3 is TGTGCCAGCAGTGAATATAGGGCAGGGGGCAATGAGCAGTTCTTC. This sequence joins TRBV25-1 and TRBJ2-7, with 7 bases that match TRBD1. The end of the DNA fits TRBJ2-1 better, so the J call may be wrong. The CDR3 is made up of 15 amino acids. Per germline, CDR1 MGHDK and CDR2 SYGVNS.

The table lists this clonotype with a few counts. The chain recombines TRBV6-1 with TRBJ1-1; tentative D call: TRBD1 (6 bases). This CDR3 has 14 residues. Between the trimmed V and J ends, which lost 0 bases and 5 bases, there was a span of 10 bases. The V gene's germline CDR1 is MNHNS and CDR2 SASEGT. The CDR3 DNA sequence: TGTGCCAGCAGTGAAGCGTCGAGGGGGACTGAAGCTTTCTTT. Amino acids: CASSEASRGTEAFF.

This clonotype was counted at least ten times. The V call is TRBV29-1, the J call TRBJ2-2, with 9 bases identical to TRBD1. This CDR3 contains 16 residues. J gave up 6 bases and V 6 bases, and 14 bases lay outside the gene matches. CDR1 and CDR2 (germline): SQVTM, ANQGSEA. The CDR3 DNA sequence: TGCAGCGTCATACACCTTGGACAGGGGAGGGCCGGGGAGCTGTTTTTT. Residues: CSVIHLGQGRAGELFF.

This clonotype was counted many times. The chain uses TRBV5-1 and TRBJ2-2; D remains ambiguous. CDR1 SGHRS and CDR2 YFSETQ come from the germline V gene. V was clipped by 2 bases and J by 3 bases, with 8 bases between them. CDR3 length: 14 residues. CDR3 DNA sequence: TGCGCCAGCAGCTTCCTCTCCTACACCGGGGAGCTGTTTTTT. Translated: CASSFLSYTGELFF.

The sample holds many counts of this clonotype. The chain recombines TRBV2 with TRBJ2-7; unclear D gene. Per the germline V gene, CDR1 is SNHLY and CDR2 is FYNNEI. This CDR3 is 12 amino acids long. Trimming pared 6 bases from V and 2 bases from J, leaving 8 bases between. CDR3 region: CASSPTPYEQYF. CDR3 nucleotides: TGTGCCAGCAGCCCGACCCCCTACGAGCAGTACTTC.

In its sample, this clonotype was seen many times. The chain uses TRBV10-2 and TRBJ2-5; possibly TRBD2 for D (5 bases). The V end was cut by 7 bases, the J end by 4 bases, with 10 bases between. The germline V gene encodes CDR1 WSHSY and CDR2 SAAADI. The length of the CDR3 is 12 residues. As DNA, the CDR3 is TGCGCCAGCACTGGGAGTCGAGAGACCCAGTACTTC. This gives the protein CASTGSRETQYF.

As for this clonotype: A read error may be the cause here, since a much bigger clone is one base away. The chain joins TRBV19 to TRBJ1-1, with D hard to call. The CDR3 totals 14 residues. The germline V gene encodes CDR1 LNHDA and CDR2 SQIVND (reference sequence). The CDR3 DNA reads as TGTGTCAGTAAACCCTGGAGGGCGGACACTGAAGCTTTCTTT. It codes for CVSKPWRADTEAFF.

Concerning this clonotype: Its ends do not fully match the called genes, so a read error is possible. The chain couples TRBV7-9 to TRBJ2-6, with D perhaps assigned TRBD1 or TRBD2 (5 bases each). CDR1 is SEHNR, CDR2 FQNEAQ, per germline (reference sequence). The CDR3 contains 14 residues. In DNA form, the CDR3 reads TGTGCCAGCAGCCCGGACTCTGGGGCCAACGTCCCGACTTTC. Translated, it gives CASSPDSGANVPTF.

This sequence joins TRBV2 and TRBJ2-7, with 8 bases that match TRBD2. Trimming took 3 bases from V and 1 from J; bases not matched to a gene: 5. This CDR3 is built from 15 residues. Looked up from germline, CDR1 is SNHLY and CDR2 is FYNNEI. The CDR3 region is CASSDPGLASYEQYF. CDR3 nucleotides: TGTGCCAGCAGTGACCCTGGACTAGCATCCTACGAGCAGTACTTC.

The table lists this clonotype with many counts. V usage is TRBV7-8 and J usage is TRBJ2-7, with TRBD1 matching 7 bases. CDR3 length: 14 residues. CDR1 SGHVS and CDR2 FQNEAQ come from the germline V gene. The V segment lost 2 bases and the J segment 2 bases; nucleotides outside the gene matches: 3. For the CDR3, the DNA is TGTGCCAGCAGCTTAACAGGGGTCACCTACGAGCAGTACTTC. It yields the protein CASSLTGVTYEQYF.

This clonotype showed up many times. The chain recombines TRBV19 with TRBJ1-4; TRBD1 is a possible D gene (5 bases). The CDR3 spans 12 residues. Trimming pared 4 bases from V and 13 bases from J, leaving 13 bases between. Germline V gene sequence: CDR1 LNHDA, CDR2 SQIVND (reference sequence). CDR3 sequence: CASSNPTGILFF. The CDR3 DNA reads as TGTGCCAGTAGTAACCCCACAGGCATACTGTTTTTT. Full variable domain (outside the CDR3, taken from reference TRBV19 and TRBJ1-4): DGGITQSPKYLFRKEGQNVTLSCEQNLNHDAMYWYRQDPGQGLRLIYYSQIVNDFQKGDIAEGYSVSREKKESFPLTVTSAQKNPTAFYLCASSNPTGILFFGSGTQLSVL.

Notes on this clonotype: The conserved phenylalanine or tryptophan is not found at the CDR3 terminus, so this likely reflects a read error. The chain combines TRBV7-9 with TRBJ2-7; D possibly corresponds to TRBD2 (5 bases). The CDR3 loop spans 12 amino acids. Germline CDR1 and CDR2: SEHNR and FQNEAQ (reference sequence). For the CDR3, the DNA is TGTGCCAGCAACTTAGAGGGTGGCGAGCAGTACCTC. It is translated as CASNLEGGEQYL.

This clonotype was counted at least ten times. The chain has TRBV2 and TRBJ1-1; no definite D call. Germline V lookup: CDR1 SNHLY, CDR2 FYNNEI. V was shortened by 8 bases and J by 3 bases, with 13 bases between the two germline ends. The CDR3 has 13 amino acids. In nucleotides, the CDR3 is TGTGCCAGCGTAGGGATACGGGACACTGAAGCTTTCTTT. Translating gives CASVGIRDTEAFF.

The genes are TRBV24-1 and TRBJ2-7, with a tentative D call TRBD2 (5 bases). Germline values: CDR1 KGHDR, CDR2 SFDVKD. CDR3 length: 13 amino acids. Trimming stripped 11 bases from V and 3 bases from J, with 16 bases between. The CDR3 sequence is CASSQASYYEQYF. CDR3 coding DNA: TGTGCCAGCAGCCAAGCTAGCTACTACGAGCAGTACTTC.

Regarding this clonotype: Since a much larger clone is just one base distant, this may be a read error. J is TRBJ2-7 and V is TRBV5-6; D is perhaps TRBD1 (6 bases). V lost 4 bases to trimming and J lost 3 bases, with 20 bases between them. CDR1 and CDR2 from the germline V gene are SGHDT and YYEEEE. This CDR3 comprises 16 residues. The CDR3 is CASSPGPGTRYYEQYF. CDR3 DNA: TGTGCCAGCAGCCCCGGTCCCGGGACAAGGTACTACGAGCAGTACTTC.

The table lists this clonotype with many counts. This chain uses TRBV7-9 with TRBJ1-3; D not certain. The germline V and J ends were trimmed by 1 base and 4 bases, with 11 bases remaining between them. CDR1 SEHNR and CDR2 FQNEAQ come from the germline V gene (reference sequence). The CDR3 contains 15 residues. In DNA form, the CDR3 reads TGTGCCAGCAGCTTAGACTCCGAGCGGGGAAACACCATATATTTT. Translation gives CASSLDSERGNTIYF.

The V gene is TRBV7-8, the J gene TRBJ2-7; a possible D gene is TRBD1 (6 bases). Germline V gene sequence: CDR1 SGHVS, CDR2 FQNEAQ. Trimming cost V 5 bases and J 2 bases, with 19 bases left between them. The CDR3 is 16 amino acids. The CDR3 reads CASSPTPDRATYEQYF. The DNA of the CDR3 is TGTGCCAGCAGCCCAACCCCGGACAGAGCAACCTACGAGCAGTACTTC.

There are many counts of this clonotype. This rearrangement joins TRBV20-1 to TRBJ2-2; TRBD2 agrees at 12 bases. Trimming cost V 6 bases and J 7 bases; bases outside gene matches: 9. Germline-derived CDR1 and CDR2 are DFQATT and SNEGSKA (reference sequence). This CDR3 is 15 amino acids long. The CDR3 sequence is CSAPSSGRGIGELFF. In DNA, the CDR3 is TGCAGTGCACCATCTAGCGGGAGGGGTATCGGGGAGCTGTTTTTT.

The CDR3 loop is CASSQDVGQGALYGGNQPQHF. In DNA, the CDR3 is TGTGCCAGCAGCCAAGATGTGGGACAGGGGGCGCTTTACGGCGGCAATCAGCCCCAGCATTTT. V and J are TRBV4-2 and TRBJ1-5; TRBD1 agrees at 12 bases. Germline values: CDR1 LGHNA, CDR2 YNFKEQ. The trim removed 0 bases at V and 2 bases at J, leaving 14 bases unmatched. The CDR3 runs 21 residues.

This chain joins TRBV15 and TRBJ2-6, with 7 bases lining up with TRBD1. This CDR3 spans 18 amino acids. Germline V gives CDR1 LNHNV, CDR2 YYDKDF (reference sequence). The trim removed 2 bases at V and 0 bases at J, leaving 7 bases unmatched. The CDR3 here is CATSRKRDSFSGANVLTF. CDR3 DNA: TGTGCCACCAGCAGAAAACGGGACAGTTTCTCTGGGGCCAACGTCCTGACTTTC.

The chain carries TRBV7-9 and TRBJ1-2; TRBD1 matches 10 bases. The CDR3 is 15 residues long. The ends lost 5 bases at V and 4 bases at J; junction bases unmatched: 7. Germline CDR1 SEHNR, CDR2 FQNEAQ (reference sequence). DNA of the CDR3: TGTGCCAGCAGCCCCGGGACAGGGGAACCCTATGGCTACACCTTC. This translates into CASSPGTGEPYGYTF. The full variable domain, with the rest looked up from reference TRBV7-9 and TRBJ1-2, is DTGVSQNPRHKITKRGQNVTFRCDPISEHNRLYWYRQTLGQGPEFLTYFQNEAQLEKSRLLSDRFSAERPKGSFSTLEIQRTEQGDSAMYLCASSPGTGEPYGYTFGSGTRLTVV.